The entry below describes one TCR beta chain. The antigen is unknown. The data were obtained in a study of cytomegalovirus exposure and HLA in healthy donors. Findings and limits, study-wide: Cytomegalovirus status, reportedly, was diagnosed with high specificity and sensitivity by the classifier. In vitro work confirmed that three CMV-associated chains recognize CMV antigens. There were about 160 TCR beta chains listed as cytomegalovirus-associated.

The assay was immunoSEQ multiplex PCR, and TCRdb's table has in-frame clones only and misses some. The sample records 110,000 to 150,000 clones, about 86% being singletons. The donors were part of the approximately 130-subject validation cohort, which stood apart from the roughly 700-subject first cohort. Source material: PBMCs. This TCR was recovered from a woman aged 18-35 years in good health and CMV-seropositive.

The CDR3 loop reads CASGPDSYEGTQYF. The CDR3 DNA follows: TGTGCTAGTGGCCCCGACTCGTATGAAGGGACCCAGTACTTC. The chain recombines TRBV12-5 with TRBJ2-5; D unresolved. This CDR3 comprises 14 residues. CDR1 and CDR2 (germline): LGHNT, FRNRAP. Trimming pared 6 bases from V and 7 bases from J, leaving 18 bases between.